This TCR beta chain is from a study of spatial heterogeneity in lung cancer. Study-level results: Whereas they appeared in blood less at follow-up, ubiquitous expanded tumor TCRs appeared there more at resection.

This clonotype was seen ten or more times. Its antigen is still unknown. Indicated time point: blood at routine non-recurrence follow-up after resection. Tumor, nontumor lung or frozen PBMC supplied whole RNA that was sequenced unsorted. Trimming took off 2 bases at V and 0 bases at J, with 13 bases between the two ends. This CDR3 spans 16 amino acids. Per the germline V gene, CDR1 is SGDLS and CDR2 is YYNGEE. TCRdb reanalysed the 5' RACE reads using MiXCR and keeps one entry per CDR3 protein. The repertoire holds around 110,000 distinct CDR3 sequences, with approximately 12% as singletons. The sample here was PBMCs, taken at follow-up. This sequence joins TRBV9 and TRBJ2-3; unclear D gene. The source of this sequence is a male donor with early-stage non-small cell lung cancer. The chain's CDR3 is CASSVWSTTSTDTQYF. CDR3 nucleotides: TGTGCCAGCAGCGTTTGGAGCACTACTAGCACAGATACGCAGTATTTT.